Presented here are 28 T cell receptor beta chains from one specimen sequenced in a study of neurological immune-mediated disorders. The time point here: longitudinal time-point 1 (baseline). TCRdb ran MiXCR on the 5' RACE reads and lists one entry per CDR3 protein. This sample yields roughly 36,000 distinct CDR3 sequences, of which under 4% are seen a single time; more than 7% belongs to the top ten. Material: PBMCs. The receptors were gathered from a woman aged 55-69 years with multiple sclerosis.

This clonotype was seen ten or more times. The rearrangement joins TRBV7-6 to TRBJ2-3; D is uncertain. CDR3 length: 13 amino acids. Germline V gene data show CDR1 as SGHVS and CDR2 as FNYEAQ. Trimming pared 6 bases from V and 6 bases from J, leaving 13 bases between. DNA of the CDR3: TGTGCCAGCAGTTCTTTCACTGGGGATACGCAGTATTTT. This sequence encodes CASSSFTGDTQYF.

This CDR3 is CASSPKPGLASYEQYF. CDR3 nucleotides: TGTGCCAGTAGTCCAAAACCGGGACTAGCCTCCTACGAGCAGTACTTC. The V gene is TRBV27, the J gene TRBJ2-7; the match to TRBD2 covers 9 bases. Germline CDR1 and CDR2: MNHEY and SMNVEV (reference sequence). The J segment lost 0 bases and the V segment lost 9 bases, leaving 12 bases of the junction unmatched. The CDR3 loop spans 16 amino acids.

This clonotype has a count of ten or more. The gene calls are TRBV6-1 and TRBJ1-2; 7 bases fit TRBD1. From germline, CDR1 is MNHNS and CDR2 SASEGT. The CDR3 is made up of 15 amino acids. J lost 4 bases, V lost 6 bases, and 11 bases had no gene match. CDR3 in amino acids: CASRRTGWDLYGYTF. The CDR3 nucleotides are TGTGCCAGCAGGAGGACAGGATGGGATCTCTATGGCTACACCTTC.

In this sample, this clonotype turned up many times. The rearrangement links TRBV5-1 to TRBJ2-7, with 8 nucleotides matching TRBD1. V gave up 0 bases and J gave up 0 bases; unmatched junction bases: 2. The CDR3 spans 15 residues. Germline V CDR1 and CDR2: SGHRS, YFSETQ. The CDR3 DNA reads as TGCGCCAGCAGCTTGGGGACAGGGATCTCCTACGAGCAGTACTTC. Translation gives CASSLGTGISYEQYF.

This clonotype came up a few times. One junction end does not reproduce the germline sequence, and a read error may be involved. V is TRBV6-5 and J is TRBJ1-6, with 9 bases matching TRBD1. Germline CDR1 and CDR2: MNHEY and SVGAGI. The CDR3 consists of 15 residues. In DNA form, the CDR3 reads TGTGCCAGCAACCGGGACAGGGTTCGTAATTCAACCCTCAACTTT. Translated, it gives CASNRDRVRNSTLNF.

This clonotype was observed many times. V usage is TRBV5-1 and J usage is TRBJ1-2; TRBD1 agrees at 9 bases. From germline, CDR1 is SGHRS and CDR2 YFSETQ. This CDR3 is built from 13 residues. The V segment lost 4 bases and the J segment 4 bases; nucleotides outside the gene matches: 2. The DNA for the CDR3 is TGCGCCAGCAGCGAGGGACAGGGCTATGGCTACACCTTC. Translating gives CASSEGQGYGYTF.

Ten or more counts support this clonotype. The chain is built from TRBV18 and TRBJ2-7; TRBD1 agrees at 7 bases. J lost 5 bases, V lost 3 bases, and 1 base had no gene match. Per germline, CDR1 KGHSH and CDR2 LQKENI. The CDR3 contains 12 residues. This CDR3 reads CASSPTGNEQYF. Written as DNA, the CDR3 is TGTGCCAGCTCACCGACAGGGAACGAGCAGTACTTC.

There are many counts of this clonotype. This sequence joins TRBV6-5 and TRBJ1-2; a possible D gene is TRBD1 (5 bases). V lost 6 bases to trimming and J lost 7 bases, with 9 bases between them. This CDR3 is 11 amino acids long. The germline gives CDR1 MNHEY, CDR2 SVGAGI. The CDR3 loop is CASRTDIGYTF. CDR3 DNA sequence: TGTGCCAGCAGGACGGACATTGGCTACACCTTC.

This clonotype was recorded many times. The chain is built from TRBV2 and TRBJ1-2; D gene ambiguous. Germline CDR1 reads SNHLY; CDR2 reads FYNNEI. CDR3 length: 10 residues. The germline V and J ends were trimmed by 2 bases and 10 bases, with 5 bases remaining between them. In DNA, the CDR3 is TGTGCCAGCAGTGAACGTGCCTACACCTTC. Translation: CASSERAYTF. Variable domain in full (rest from reference TRBV2 and TRBJ1-2): EPEVTQTPSHQVTQMGQEVILRCVPISNHLYFYWYRQILGQKVEFLVSFYNNEISEKSEIFDDQFSVERPDGSNFTLKIRSTKLEDSAMYFCASSERAYTFGSGTRLTVV.

Many counts were recorded for this clonotype. The rearrangement joins TRBV20-1 to TRBJ1-6, with 9 bases identical to TRBD1. Looked up from germline, CDR1 is DFQATT and CDR2 is SNEGSKA (reference sequence). V lost 1 base and J lost 7; bases outside the gene matches: 8. The CDR3 has 16 amino acids. The CDR3 DNA sequence: TGCAGTGCTAGAGTAATGGAACAGGGGGCAAATTCACCCCTCCACTTT. Its protein product is CSARVMEQGANSPLHF.

J is TRBJ2-4 and V is TRBV3-1; TRBD2 aligns across 9 bases. V shed 0 bases and J 2 bases; nucleotides not matched to a gene: 5. Germline V lookup: CDR1 LGHDT, CDR2 YNNKEL (reference sequence). This CDR3 has 17 amino acids. CDR3 bases: TGTGCCAGCAGCCAAGAAGAAGCGGGGGGACCCAAAAACATTCAGTACTTC. Protein product: CASSQEEAGGPKNIQYF.

This clonotype was observed many times. The chain uses TRBV9 and TRBJ1-3, with D tentatively TRBD1 (5 bases). V was clipped by 4 bases and J by 4 bases, with 15 bases between them. CDR1 is SGDLS, CDR2 YYNGEE, per germline. The CDR3 spans 15 residues. The CDR3, as DNA: TGTGCCAGCAGCCAAGACCGAAGGGGCGGAAACACCATATATTTT. Translation: CASSQDRRGGNTIYF. The full variable domain, its missing parts supplied by reference TRBV9 and TRBJ1-3, is DSGVTQTPKHLITATGQRVTLRCSPRSGDLSVYWYQQSLDQGLQFLIQYYNGEERAKGNILERFSAQQFPDLHSELNLSSLELGDSALYFCASSQDRRGGNTIYFGEGSWLTVV.

This clonotype occurred many times. The chain couples TRBV20-1 to TRBJ1-4; no firm D call. The length of the CDR3 is 13 residues. Germline V gene data show CDR1 as DFQATT and CDR2 as SNEGSKA (reference sequence). Trimming left V 1 base short and J 3 bases short, with 6 bases between. The CDR3 nucleotides read TGCAGTGCTAGAGCAGGACCTAATGAAAAACTGTTTTTT. Translation: CSARAGPNEKLFF.

This clonotype appeared many times. V gene TRBV3-1 combines with J gene TRBJ1-1; D gene ambiguous. The CDR3 has 14 residues. CDR1 and CDR2 (germline): LGHDT, YNNKEL (reference sequence). V shed 2 bases and J shed 1 base, with 8 bases lying between them. The DNA of the CDR3 is TGTGCCAGCAGCCAACCCGCCGGGAACACTGAAGCTTTCTTT. Protein product: CASSQPAGNTEAFF.

This clonotype was seen many times. The chain combines TRBV20-1 with TRBJ1-1, with 8 bases aligning to TRBD1. J lost 6 bases, V lost 0 bases, and 3 bases had no gene match. Germline V gene lookup returns CDR1 DFQATT and CDR2 SNEGSKA (reference sequence). The CDR3 length is 13 residues. The CDR3 is CSARDGRGPEAFF. As DNA, the CDR3 is TGCAGTGCTAGAGATGGCAGGGGGCCTGAAGCTTTCTTT.

This clonotype occurred many times. V gene TRBV5-1 combines with J gene TRBJ2-7; tentative D call: TRBD1 (7 bases). CDR1 and CDR2 (germline): SGHRS, YFSETQ. V was pared by 4 bases and J by 1 base, with 15 bases between. The CDR3 is 15 amino acids. Here the CDR3 reads CASSGDSGQSYEQYF. DNA for the CDR3: TGCGCCAGCAGCGGGGACTCGGGACAGTCCTACGAGCAGTACTTC.

This chain joins TRBV3-1 and TRBJ2-1; perhaps TRBD2 as D (6 bases). V was trimmed by 4 bases and J by 6 bases, leaving 16 bases between them. Per the germline V gene, CDR1 is LGHDT and CDR2 is YNNKEL (reference sequence). The length of the CDR3 is 15 residues. CDR3 in amino acids: CASSPMTLASNEQFF. The CDR3, as DNA: TGTGCCAGCAGCCCGATGACCCTAGCGAGCAATGAGCAGTTCTTC.

The table lists this clonotype with many counts. The gene calls are TRBV7-9 and TRBJ2-7, with D maybe TRBD2 (5 bases). Germline CDR1 is SEHNR and CDR2 is FQNEAQ (reference sequence). Trimming left V 7 bases short and J 4 bases short, with 14 bases between. The CDR3 covers 13 residues. In nucleotides, the CDR3 is TGTGCCAGCACCCCCGCTGGCGGGTACGAGCAGTACTTC. Its translation: CASTPAGGYEQYF.

Ten or more counts support this clonotype. This rearrangement joins TRBV29-1 to TRBJ1-2; TRBD1 aligns across 7 bases. V lost 0 bases to trimming and J lost 7 bases; unmatched junction nucleotides: 14. This CDR3 region has 16 residues. The germline gives CDR1 SQVTM, CDR2 ANQGSEA. CDR3 residues: CSVEDRSGGLGRGYTF. In nucleotides, the CDR3 is TGCAGCGTTGAAGATCGTTCAGGGGGACTAGGTCGTGGCTACACCTTC.

This clonotype was seen repeatedly, ten times or more. The rearrangement joins TRBV20-1 to TRBJ1-2, with TRBD1 matching over 8 bases. V was pared by 0 bases and J by 6 bases, with 3 bases of the junction left unmatched. CDR3 length: 13 amino acids. Looked up from germline, CDR1 is DFQATT and CDR2 is SNEGSKA (reference sequence). The CDR3 region is CSAREKTGDGYTF. The CDR3 region has the DNA TGCAGTGCTAGAGAAAAGACAGGGGATGGCTACACCTTC.

This clonotype was seen many times. The chain links TRBV29-1 to TRBJ2-5; D not certain. The CDR3 totals 15 residues. In germline, CDR1 is SQVTM, CDR2 ANQGSEA. The V and J ends lost 1 base and 4 bases respectively, with 16 bases between them. The CDR3, as DNA: TGCAGCGTTGAAGCCCTCCGGGTTGGGCCAGAGACCCAGTACTTC. This codes for CSVEALRVGPETQYF.

By share of the sample, this clonotype is medium-sized. This chain joins TRBV2 and TRBJ2-3, with 7 bases identical to TRBD1. With 6 bases clipped from V and 2 bases from J, the junction kept 8 bases outside the gene matches. Germline V gene lookup returns CDR1 SNHLY and CDR2 FYNNEI. The CDR3 runs 15 residues. CDR3 residues: CASRGTAVVTDTQYF. The CDR3 bases are TGTGCCAGCAGGGGGACAGCGGTGGTCACAGATACGCAGTATTTT.

This clonotype was recorded many times. This chain connects TRBV20-1 to TRBJ1-1, with D uncertain. This CDR3 has 9 residues. In germline, CDR1 is DFQATT, CDR2 SNEGSKA (reference sequence). The V end was cut by 7 bases, the J end by 10 bases, with 10 bases between. In DNA form, the CDR3 reads TGCAGTGTCGAGATTGGAGCTTTCTTT. Residues: CSVEIGAFF.

There are many counts of this clonotype. The chain links TRBV20-1 to TRBJ1-2; D may be TRBD1 (6 bases). Per the germline V gene, CDR1 is DFQATT and CDR2 is SNEGSKA (reference sequence). Trimming cost V 2 bases and J 4 bases, with 14 bases left between them. CDR3 length: 14 residues. The CDR3: CSARSPGTLYGYTF. The CDR3 region has the DNA TGCAGTGCTAGATCCCCCGGGACACTCTATGGCTACACCTTC.

Worth noting for this clonotype: A read error may explain this, as a much larger clone is one base away. This chain connects TRBV20-1 to TRBJ1-5; no firm D call. Per the germline V gene, CDR1 is DFQATT and CDR2 is SNEGSKA (reference sequence). CDR3 length: 13 residues. This CDR3 reads CSDRDGVRQPQHF. The CDR3 DNA reads as TGCAGTGATAGAGATGGAGTAAGACAGCCCCAGCATTTT.

In its sample, this clonotype was seen many times. The chain carries TRBV7-9 and TRBJ2-7, with D maybe TRBD1 (6 bases). Germline assignment: CDR1 SEHNR and CDR2 FQNEAQ (reference sequence). Trimming took off 5 bases at V and 3 bases at J, with 17 bases between the two ends. The CDR3 covers 15 residues. CDR3 DNA: TGTGCCAGCAGCCCCTTCCGGACAGCCTACTACGAGCAGTACTTC. This encodes CASSPFRTAYYEQYF.

The table lists this clonotype with many counts. This sequence joins TRBV7-9 and TRBJ2-7; TRBD2 agrees at 15 bases. This CDR3 contains 15 residues. The V gene end was trimmed by 5 bases and the J gene end by 4 bases; junction bases not matched to a gene: 3. Per germline, CDR1 SEHNR and CDR2 FQNEAQ (reference sequence). The CDR3: CASSPGTSGGYEQYF. The CDR3 DNA reads as TGTGCCAGCAGCCCGGGGACTAGCGGGGGGTACGAGCAGTACTTC.

This clonotype was seen ten or more times. The chain combines TRBV5-5 with TRBJ2-2, with 9 bases lining up with TRBD1. This CDR3 region has 15 residues. Germline assignment: CDR1 SGHKS and CDR2 YYEKEE (reference sequence). Germline trimming cut 5 bases from V and 7 bases from J; bases unmatched to any gene: 9. CDR3 protein: CASSSGTGFLGELFF. CDR3 bases: TGTGCCAGCAGTTCCGGGACAGGGTTCCTCGGGGAGCTGTTTTTT.